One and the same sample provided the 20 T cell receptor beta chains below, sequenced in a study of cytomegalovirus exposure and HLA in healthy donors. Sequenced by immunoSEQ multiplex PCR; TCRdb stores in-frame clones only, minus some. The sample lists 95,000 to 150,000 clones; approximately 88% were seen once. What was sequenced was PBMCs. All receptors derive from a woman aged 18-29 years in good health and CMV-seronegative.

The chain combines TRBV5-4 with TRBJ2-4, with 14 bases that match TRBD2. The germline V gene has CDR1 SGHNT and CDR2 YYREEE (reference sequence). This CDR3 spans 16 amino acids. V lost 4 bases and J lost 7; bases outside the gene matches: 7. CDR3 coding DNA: TGTGCCAGCAGCCCCCGACTAGCGGGAGGGCCGAACATTCAGTACTTC. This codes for CASSPRLAGGPNIQYF.

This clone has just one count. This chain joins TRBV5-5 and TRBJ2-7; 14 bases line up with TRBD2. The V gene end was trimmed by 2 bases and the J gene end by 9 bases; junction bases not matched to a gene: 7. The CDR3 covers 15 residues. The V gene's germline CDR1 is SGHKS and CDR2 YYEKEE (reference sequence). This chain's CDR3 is CASSFTGTSGSLQYF. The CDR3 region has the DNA TGTGCCAGCAGCTTTACCGGGACTAGCGGGAGTTTGCAGTACTTC.

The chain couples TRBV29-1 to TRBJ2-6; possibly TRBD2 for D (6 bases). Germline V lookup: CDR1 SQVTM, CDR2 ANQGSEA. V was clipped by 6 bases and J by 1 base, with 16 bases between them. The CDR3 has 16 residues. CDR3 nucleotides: TGCAGCGTGGGAGGCCAGGGAAGGTCTGGGGCCAACGTCCTGACTTTC. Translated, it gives CSVGGQGRSGANVLTF.

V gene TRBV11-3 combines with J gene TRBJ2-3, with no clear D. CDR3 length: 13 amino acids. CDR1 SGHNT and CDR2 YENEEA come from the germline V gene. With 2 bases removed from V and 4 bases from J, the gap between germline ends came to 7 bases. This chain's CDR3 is CASSLTVADTQYF. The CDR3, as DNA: TGTGCCAGCAGCTTAACTGTCGCAGATACGCAGTATTTT.

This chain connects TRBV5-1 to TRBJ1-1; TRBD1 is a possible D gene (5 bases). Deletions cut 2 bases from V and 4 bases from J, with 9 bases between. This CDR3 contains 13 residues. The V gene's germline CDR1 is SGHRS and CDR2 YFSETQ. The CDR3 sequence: CASSFMGGTEAFF. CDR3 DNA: TGCGCCAGCAGCTTCATGGGGGGCACTGAAGCTTTCTTT.

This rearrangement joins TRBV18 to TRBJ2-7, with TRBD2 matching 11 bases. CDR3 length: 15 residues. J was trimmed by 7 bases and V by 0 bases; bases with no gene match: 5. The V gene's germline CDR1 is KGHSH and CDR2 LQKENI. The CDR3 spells CASSPPLAGGEEQYF. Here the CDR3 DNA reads TGTGCCAGCTCACCACCTCTAGCGGGAGGAGAAGAGCAGTACTTC.

CDR3 sequence: CASRGGVTQETQYF. CDR3 nucleotide sequence: TGTGCCAGCAGGGGAGGGGTCACACAAGAGACCCAGTACTTC. The gene calls are TRBV6-5 and TRBJ2-5, with 7 bases aligning to TRBD2. Unmatched junction bases numbered 6, after V lost 6 bases and J lost 2 bases. Germline CDR1 MNHEY, CDR2 SVGAGI. The CDR3 has 14 amino acids.

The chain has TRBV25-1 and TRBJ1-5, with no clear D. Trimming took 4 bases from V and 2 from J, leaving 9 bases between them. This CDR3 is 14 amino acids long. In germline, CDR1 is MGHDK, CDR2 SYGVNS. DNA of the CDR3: TGTGCCAGCAGTGGGTCGCAGGGCAATCAGCCCCAGCATTTT. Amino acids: CASSGSQGNQPQHF. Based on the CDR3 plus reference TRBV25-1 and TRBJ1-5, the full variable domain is EADIYQTPRYLVIGTGKKITLECSQTMGHDKMYWYQQDPGMELHLIHYSYGVNSTEKGDLSSESTVSRIRTEHFPLTLESARPSHTSQYLCASSGSQGNQPQHFGDGTRLSIL.

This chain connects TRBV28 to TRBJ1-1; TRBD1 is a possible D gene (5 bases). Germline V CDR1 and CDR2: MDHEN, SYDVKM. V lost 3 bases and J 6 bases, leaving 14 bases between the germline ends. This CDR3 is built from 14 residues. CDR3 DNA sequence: TGTGCCAGCAGTTTGGTCGGGGGGGACGCTGAAGCTTTCTTT. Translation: CASSLVGGDAEAFF.

The CDR3 region has the DNA TGTGCCAGCAGCACGACAGGGTTCGGTGGGGCCAACGTCCTGACTTTC. Amino acids: CASSTTGFGGANVLTF. The gene calls are TRBV27 and TRBJ2-6; TRBD1 matches 7 bases. The CDR3 totals 16 residues. From germline, CDR1 is MNHEY and CDR2 SMNVEV (reference sequence). Trimming cost V 6 bases and J 3 bases; bases outside gene matches: 8.

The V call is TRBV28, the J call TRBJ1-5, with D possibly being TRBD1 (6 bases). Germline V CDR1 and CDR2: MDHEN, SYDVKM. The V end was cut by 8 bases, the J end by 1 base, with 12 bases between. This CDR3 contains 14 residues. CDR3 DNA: TGTGCCAGCCGAAAGGGGGGGAGCAATCAGCCCCAGCATTTT. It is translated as CASRKGGSNQPQHF.

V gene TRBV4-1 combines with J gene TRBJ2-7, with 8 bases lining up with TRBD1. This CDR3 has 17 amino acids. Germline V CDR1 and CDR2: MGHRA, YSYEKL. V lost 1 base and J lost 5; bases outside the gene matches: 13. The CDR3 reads CASSQGIPGQGRNEQYF. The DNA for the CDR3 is TGCGCCAGCAGCCAAGGAATCCCAGGACAGGGACGCAACGAGCAGTACTTC.

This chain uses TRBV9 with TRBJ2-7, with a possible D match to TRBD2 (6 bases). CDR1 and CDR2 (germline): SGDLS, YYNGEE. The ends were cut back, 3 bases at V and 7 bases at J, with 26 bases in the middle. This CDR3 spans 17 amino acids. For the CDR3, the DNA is TGTGCCAGCAGCGGGCATGTAGGCGGAGGGATCTTGGGGGAGCAGTACTTC. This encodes CASSGHVGGGILGEQYF.

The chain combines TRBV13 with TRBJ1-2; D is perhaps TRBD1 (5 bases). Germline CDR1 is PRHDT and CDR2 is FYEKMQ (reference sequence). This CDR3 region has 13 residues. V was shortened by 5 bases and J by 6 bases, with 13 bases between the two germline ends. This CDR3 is CASSPISGNGYTF. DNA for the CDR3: TGTGCCAGCAGCCCAATCTCAGGGAATGGCTACACCTTC.

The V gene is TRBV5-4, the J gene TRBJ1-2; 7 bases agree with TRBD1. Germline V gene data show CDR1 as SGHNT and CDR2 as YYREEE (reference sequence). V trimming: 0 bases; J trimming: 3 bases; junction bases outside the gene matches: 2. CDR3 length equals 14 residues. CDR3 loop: CASSLEQGYYGYTF. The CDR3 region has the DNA TGTGCCAGCAGCTTGGAACAGGGGTACTATGGCTACACCTTC.

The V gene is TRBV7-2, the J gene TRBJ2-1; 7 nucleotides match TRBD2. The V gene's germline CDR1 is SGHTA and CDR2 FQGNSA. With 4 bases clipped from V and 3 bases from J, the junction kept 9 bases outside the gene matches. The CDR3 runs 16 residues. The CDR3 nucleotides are TGTGCCAGCAGCTCCCGAGCGGGACGGGGCTACAATGAGCAGTTCTTC. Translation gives CASSSRAGRGYNEQFF.

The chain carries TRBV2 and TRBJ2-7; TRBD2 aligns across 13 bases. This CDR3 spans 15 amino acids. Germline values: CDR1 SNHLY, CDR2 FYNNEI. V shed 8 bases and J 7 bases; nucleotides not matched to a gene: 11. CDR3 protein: CASRGLAGVLGEQYF. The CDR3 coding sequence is TGTGCCAGCCGAGGACTAGCGGGAGTATTGGGTGAGCAGTACTTC.

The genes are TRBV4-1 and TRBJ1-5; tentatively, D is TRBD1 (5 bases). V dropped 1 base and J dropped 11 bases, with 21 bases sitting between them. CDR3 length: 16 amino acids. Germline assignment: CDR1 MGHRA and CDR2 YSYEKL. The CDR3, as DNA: TGCGCCAGCAGCCAAGCGGGGGGGTTTACCGTGAAGGCCCAGCATTTT. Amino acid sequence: CASSQAGGFTVKAQHF.

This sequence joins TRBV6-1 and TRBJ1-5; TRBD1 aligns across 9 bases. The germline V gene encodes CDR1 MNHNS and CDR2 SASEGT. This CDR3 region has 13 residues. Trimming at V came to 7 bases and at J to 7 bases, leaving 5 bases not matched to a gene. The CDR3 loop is CASMGTGLQPQHF. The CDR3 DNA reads TGTGCCAGCATGGGGACAGGGTTGCAGCCCCAGCATTTT.

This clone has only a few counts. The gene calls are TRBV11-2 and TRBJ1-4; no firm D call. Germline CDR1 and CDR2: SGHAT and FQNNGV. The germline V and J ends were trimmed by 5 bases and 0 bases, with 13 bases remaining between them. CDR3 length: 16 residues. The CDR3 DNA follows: TGTGCCAGCAGCCAAGTCGAGATGACAACTAATGAAAAACTGTTTTTT. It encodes CASSQVEMTTNEKLFF.